The clone carrying this T cell receptor beta chain showed up just a few times. Its antigen is unknown. TCRdb re-called the 5' RACE reads through MiXCR, storing one row per CDR3 protein. The data show 500,000 to 550,000 distinct CDR3 sequences, 21% seen once. Per the germline V gene, CDR1 is SGHTA and CDR2 is FQGNSA. V lost 0 bases and J lost 10; bases outside the gene matches: 6. The CDR3 is 13 residues long. This entry is derived from a study of T cells after yellow fever vaccination. Study findings and constraints: Only a small proportion of the clonotypes turned up in both the CD4 and the CD8 compartments, likely arising from convergent recombination.

V is TRBV7-2 and J is TRBJ2-7, with TRBD1 identical over 7 bases. Here the sequenced sample was PBMCs, taken 21 days after the first yellow fever vaccination. The sequence derives from a man younger than 35 who received the YFV17D yellow fever vaccine. In DNA form, the CDR3 reads TGTGCCAGCAGCTTAGCGGGACAGTCGGGACAGTACTTC. Translation gives CASSLAGQSGQYF.